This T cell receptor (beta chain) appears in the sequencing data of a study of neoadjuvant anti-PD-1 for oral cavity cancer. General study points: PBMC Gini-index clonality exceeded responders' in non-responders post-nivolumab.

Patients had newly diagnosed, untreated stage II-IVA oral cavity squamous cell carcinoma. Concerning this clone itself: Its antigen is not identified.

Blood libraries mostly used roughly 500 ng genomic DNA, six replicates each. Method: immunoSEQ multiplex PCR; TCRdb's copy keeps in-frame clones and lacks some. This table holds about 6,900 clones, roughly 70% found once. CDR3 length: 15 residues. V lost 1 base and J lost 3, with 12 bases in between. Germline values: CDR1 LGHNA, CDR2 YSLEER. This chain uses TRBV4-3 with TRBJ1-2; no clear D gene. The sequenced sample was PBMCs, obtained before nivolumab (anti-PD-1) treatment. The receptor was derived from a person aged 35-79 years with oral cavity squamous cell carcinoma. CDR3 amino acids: CASSQAWVGDYGYTF. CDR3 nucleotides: TGCGCCAGCAGCCAAGCGTGGGTTGGGGACTATGGCTACACCTTC.